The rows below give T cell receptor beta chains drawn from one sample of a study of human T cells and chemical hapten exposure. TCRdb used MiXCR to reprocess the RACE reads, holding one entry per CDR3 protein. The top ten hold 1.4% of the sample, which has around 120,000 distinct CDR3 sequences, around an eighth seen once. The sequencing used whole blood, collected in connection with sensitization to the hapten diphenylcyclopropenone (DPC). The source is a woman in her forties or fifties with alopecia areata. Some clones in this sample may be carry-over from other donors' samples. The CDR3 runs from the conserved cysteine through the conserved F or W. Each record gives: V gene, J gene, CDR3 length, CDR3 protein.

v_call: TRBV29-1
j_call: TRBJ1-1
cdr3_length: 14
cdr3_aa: CSVNRDRQSLEAFF

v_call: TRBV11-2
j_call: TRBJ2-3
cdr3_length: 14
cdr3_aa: CASSIQQNTDTQYF

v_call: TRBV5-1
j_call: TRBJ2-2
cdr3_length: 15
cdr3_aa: CASSLGTHNTGELFF

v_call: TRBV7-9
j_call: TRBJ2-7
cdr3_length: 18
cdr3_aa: CASSPPTPGGDEGYEQYF

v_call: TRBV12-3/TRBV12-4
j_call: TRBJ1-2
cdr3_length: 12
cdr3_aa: CASSFQVGGYTF

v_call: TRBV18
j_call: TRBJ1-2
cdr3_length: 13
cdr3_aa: CASRPSANYGYTF

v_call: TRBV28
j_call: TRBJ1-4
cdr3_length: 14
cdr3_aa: CASSLAPGPSKLFF

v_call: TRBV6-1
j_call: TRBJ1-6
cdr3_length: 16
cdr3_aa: CASSEAARTRNSPLHF

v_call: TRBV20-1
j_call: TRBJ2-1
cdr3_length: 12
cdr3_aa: CSAIQRTNEQFF

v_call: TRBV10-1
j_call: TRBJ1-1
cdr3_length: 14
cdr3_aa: CASRAGKVDTEAFF

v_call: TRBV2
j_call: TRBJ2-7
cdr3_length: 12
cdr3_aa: CASGPLSYEQYF

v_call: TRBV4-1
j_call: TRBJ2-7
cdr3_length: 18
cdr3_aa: CASSQERSGVYDTYEQYF

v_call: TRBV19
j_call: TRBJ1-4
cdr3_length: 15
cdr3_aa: CASSPGQPTNEKLFF

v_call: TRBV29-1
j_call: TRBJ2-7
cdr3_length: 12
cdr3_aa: CSVVGGSYEQYF

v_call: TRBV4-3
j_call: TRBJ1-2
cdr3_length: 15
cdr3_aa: CASSQDRRGPYGYTF

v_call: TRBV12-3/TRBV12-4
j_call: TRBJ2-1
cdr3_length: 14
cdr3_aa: CASSLLAGGNEQFF

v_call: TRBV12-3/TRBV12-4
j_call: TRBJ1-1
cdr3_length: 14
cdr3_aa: CASSFRDKNTEAFF

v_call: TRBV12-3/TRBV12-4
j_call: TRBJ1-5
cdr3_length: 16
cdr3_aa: CASSRAPRAGDQPQHF

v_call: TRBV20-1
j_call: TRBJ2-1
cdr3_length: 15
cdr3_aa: CSARVLDTLYNEQFF

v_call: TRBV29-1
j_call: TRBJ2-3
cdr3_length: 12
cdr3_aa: CSVRTGADTQYF

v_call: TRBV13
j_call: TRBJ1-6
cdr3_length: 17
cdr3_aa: CASSPQGGSYYNSPLHF

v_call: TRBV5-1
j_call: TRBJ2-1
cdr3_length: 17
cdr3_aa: CASRIGTSGRVGNEQFF

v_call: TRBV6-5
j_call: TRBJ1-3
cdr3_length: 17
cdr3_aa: CASSRSGQPLSGNTIYF

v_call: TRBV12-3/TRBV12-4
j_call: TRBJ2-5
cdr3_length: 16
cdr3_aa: CASSLYGRASQETQYF

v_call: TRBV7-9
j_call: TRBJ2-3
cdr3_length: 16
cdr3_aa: CASSRTRGESTDTQYF

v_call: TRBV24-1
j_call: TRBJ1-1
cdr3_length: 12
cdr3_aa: CATSDSNTEAFF

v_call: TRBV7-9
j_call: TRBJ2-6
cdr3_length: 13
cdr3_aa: CASRRSGANVLTF

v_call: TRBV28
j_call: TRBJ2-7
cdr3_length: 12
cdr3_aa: CASTDPRTEQYF

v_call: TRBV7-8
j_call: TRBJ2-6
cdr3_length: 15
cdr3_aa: CASSFGSSGANVLTF

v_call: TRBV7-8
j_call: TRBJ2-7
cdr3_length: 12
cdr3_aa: CASSSPTYEQYF